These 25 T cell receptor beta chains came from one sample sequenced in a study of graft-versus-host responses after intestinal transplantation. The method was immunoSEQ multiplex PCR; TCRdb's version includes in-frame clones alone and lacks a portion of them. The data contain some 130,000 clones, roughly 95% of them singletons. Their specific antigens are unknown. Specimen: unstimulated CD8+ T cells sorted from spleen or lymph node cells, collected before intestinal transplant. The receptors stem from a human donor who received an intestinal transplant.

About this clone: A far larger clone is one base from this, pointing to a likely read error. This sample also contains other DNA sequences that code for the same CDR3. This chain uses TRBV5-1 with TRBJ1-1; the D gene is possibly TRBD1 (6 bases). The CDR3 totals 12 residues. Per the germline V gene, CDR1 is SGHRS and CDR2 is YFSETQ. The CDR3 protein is CASSLRGTEAFF. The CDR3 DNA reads TGTGCCAGCAGCTTAAGGGGGACTGAAGCTTTCTTT.

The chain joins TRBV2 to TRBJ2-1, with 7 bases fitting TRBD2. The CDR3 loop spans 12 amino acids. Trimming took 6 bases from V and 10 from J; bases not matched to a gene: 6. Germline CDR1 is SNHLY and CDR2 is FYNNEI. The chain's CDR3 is CASRQTSKEQFF. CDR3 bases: TGTGCCAGCAGACAGACTAGCAAAGAGCAGTTCTTC.

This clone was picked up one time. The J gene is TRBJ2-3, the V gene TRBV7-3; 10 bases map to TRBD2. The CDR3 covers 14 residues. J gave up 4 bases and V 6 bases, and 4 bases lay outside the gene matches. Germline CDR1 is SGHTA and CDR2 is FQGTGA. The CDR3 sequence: CASSLAGAADTQYF. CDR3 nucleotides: TGTGCCAGCAGTCTAGCGGGAGCAGCAGATACGCAGTATTTT. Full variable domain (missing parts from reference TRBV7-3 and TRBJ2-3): GAGVSQTPSNKVTEKGKYVELRCDPISGHTALYWYRQSLGQGPEFLIYFQGTGAADDSGLPNDRFFAVRPEGSVSTLKIQRTERGDSAVYLCASSLAGAADTQYFGPGTRLTVL.

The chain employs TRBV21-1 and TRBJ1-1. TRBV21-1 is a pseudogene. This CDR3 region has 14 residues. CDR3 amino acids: CASSKGRGGTEAFF. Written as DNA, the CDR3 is TGTGCCAGCAGCAAAGGGAGGGGAGGGACTGAAGCTTTCTTT.

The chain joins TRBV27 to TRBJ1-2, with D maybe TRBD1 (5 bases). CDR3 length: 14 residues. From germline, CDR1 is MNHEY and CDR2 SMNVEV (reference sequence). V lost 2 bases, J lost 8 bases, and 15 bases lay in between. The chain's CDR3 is CASSLGTPPEGYTF. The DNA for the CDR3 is TGTGCCAGCAGTTTAGGGACGCCCCCGGAAGGCTACACCTTC.

The CDR3: CASSPSQLGDEQYF. As DNA, the CDR3 is TGTGCCAGCAGTCCAAGCCAGTTGGGGGACGAGCAGTACTTC. The chain recombines TRBV27 with TRBJ2-7; D might be TRBD1 or TRBD2, each matching 5 bases. Between the trimmed V and J ends, which lost 5 bases and 5 bases, there was a span of 16 bases. The CDR3 sequence is 14 residues long. Germline V gives CDR1 MNHEY, CDR2 SMNVEV (reference sequence).

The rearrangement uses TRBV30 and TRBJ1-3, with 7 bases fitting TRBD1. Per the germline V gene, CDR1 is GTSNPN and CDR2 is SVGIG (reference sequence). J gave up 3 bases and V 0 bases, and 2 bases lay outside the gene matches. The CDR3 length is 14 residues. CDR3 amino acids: CAWSVGGFGNTIYF. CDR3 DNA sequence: TGTGCCTGGAGTGTAGGGGGCTTTGGAAACACCATATATTTT.

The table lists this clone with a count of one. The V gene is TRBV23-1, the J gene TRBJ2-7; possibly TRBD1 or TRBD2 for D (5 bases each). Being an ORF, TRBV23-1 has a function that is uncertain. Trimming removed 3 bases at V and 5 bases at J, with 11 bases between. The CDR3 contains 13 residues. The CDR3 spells CASSQGERNEQYF. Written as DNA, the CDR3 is TGCGCCAGCAGTCAGGGGGAGCGAAACGAGCAGTACTTC.

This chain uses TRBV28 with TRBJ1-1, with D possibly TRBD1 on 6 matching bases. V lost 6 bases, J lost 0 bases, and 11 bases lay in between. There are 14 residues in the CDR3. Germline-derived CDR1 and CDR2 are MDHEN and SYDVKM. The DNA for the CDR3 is TGTGCCAGCAGCAATGGACAGTTGAACACTGAAGCTTTCTTT. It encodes CASSNGQLNTEAFF. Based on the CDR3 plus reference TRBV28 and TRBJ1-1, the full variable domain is DVKVTQSSRYLVKRTGEKVFLECVQDMDHENMFWYRQDPGLGLRLIYFSYDVKMKEKGDIPEGYSVSREKKERFSLILESASTNQTSMYLCASSNGQLNTEAFFGQGTRLTVV.

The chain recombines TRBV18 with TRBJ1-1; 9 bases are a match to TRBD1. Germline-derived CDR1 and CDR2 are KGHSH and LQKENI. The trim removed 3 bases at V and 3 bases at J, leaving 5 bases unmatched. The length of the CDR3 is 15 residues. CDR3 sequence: CASSPGQGWYTEAFF. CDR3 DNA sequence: TGTGCCAGCTCACCGGGACAGGGATGGTACACTGAAGCTTTCTTT.

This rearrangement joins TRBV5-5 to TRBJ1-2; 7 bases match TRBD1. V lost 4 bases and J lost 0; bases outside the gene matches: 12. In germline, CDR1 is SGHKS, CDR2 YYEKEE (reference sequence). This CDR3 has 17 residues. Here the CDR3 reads CASSISAGQRANYGYTF. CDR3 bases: TGTGCCAGCAGCATAAGCGCGGGACAGAGGGCTAACTATGGCTACACCTTC.

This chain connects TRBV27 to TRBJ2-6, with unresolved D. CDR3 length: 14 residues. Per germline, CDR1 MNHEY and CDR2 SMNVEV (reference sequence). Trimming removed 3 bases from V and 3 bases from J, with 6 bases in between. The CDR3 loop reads CASSLKGGANVLTF. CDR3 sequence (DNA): TGTGCCAGCAGTTTGAAAGGTGGGGCCAACGTCCTGACTTTC.

CDR3 sequence: CASRVSQRDEQYF. In DNA, the CDR3 is TGTGCCAGCAGGGTCTCCCAGAGGGACGAGCAGTACTTC. The V call is TRBV2, the J call TRBJ2-7, with D possibly being TRBD2 (5 bases). V was pared by 6 bases and J by 5 bases, with 14 bases between. CDR1 and CDR2 (germline): SNHLY, FYNNEI. The CDR3 runs to 13 residues.

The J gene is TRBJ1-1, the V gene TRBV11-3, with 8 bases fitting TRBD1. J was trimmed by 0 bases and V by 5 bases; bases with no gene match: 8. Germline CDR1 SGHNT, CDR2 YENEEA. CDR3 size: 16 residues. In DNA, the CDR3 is TGTGCCAGCAGCCCGGAGTACAGGGGGATGAACACTGAAGCTTTCTTT. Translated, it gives CASSPEYRGMNTEAFF.

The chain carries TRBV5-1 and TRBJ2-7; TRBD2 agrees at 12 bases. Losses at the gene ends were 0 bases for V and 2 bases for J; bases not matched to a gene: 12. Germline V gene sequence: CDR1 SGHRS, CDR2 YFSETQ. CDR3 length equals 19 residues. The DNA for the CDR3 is TGCGCCAGCAGCTTGGTGCTTGGCGTGGGACTAGCGGGCGCCTACGAGCAGTACTTC. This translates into CASSLVLGVGLAGAYEQYF.

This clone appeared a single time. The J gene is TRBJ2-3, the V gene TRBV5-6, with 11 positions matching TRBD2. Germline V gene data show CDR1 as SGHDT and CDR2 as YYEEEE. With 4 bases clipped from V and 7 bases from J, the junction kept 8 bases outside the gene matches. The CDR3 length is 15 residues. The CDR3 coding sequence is TGTGCCAGCAGCCGCCCGGGACTAGCGGCTAATACGCAGTATTTT. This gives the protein CASSRPGLAANTQYF.

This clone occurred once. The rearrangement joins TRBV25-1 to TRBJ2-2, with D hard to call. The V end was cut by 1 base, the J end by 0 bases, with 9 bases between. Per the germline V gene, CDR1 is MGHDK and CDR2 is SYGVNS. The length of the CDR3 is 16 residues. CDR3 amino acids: CASSEWPGTNTGELFF. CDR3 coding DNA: TGTGCCAGCAGTGAATGGCCAGGAACGAACACCGGGGAGCTGTTTTTT.

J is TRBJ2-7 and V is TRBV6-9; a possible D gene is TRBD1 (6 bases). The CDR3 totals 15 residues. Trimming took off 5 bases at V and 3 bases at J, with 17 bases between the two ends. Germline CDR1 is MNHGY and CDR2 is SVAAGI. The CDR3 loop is CASSTDEQGHYEQYF. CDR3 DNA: TGTGCCAGCAGTACCGATGAACAGGGCCACTACGAGCAGTACTTC.

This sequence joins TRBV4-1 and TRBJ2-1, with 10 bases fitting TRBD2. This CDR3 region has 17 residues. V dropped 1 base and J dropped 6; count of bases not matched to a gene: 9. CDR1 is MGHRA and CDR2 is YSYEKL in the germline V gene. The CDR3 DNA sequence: TGCGCCAGCAGCCAAGCCAGCGGGAGGGCCTTGATCAATGAGCAGTTCTTC. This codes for CASSQASGRALINEQFF.

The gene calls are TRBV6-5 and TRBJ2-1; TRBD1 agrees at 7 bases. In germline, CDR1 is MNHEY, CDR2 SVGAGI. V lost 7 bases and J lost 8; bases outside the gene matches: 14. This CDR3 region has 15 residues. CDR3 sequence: CASNLRGTGVDEQFF. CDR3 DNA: TGTGCCAGCAACCTACGTGGTACAGGGGTTGATGAGCAGTTCTTC.

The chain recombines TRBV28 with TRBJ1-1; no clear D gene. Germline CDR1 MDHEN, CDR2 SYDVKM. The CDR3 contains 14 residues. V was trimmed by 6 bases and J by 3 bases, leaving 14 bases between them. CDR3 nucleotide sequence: TGTGCCAGCAGCCCAAGCTATGACCACACTGAAGCTTTCTTT. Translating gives CASSPSYDHTEAFF.

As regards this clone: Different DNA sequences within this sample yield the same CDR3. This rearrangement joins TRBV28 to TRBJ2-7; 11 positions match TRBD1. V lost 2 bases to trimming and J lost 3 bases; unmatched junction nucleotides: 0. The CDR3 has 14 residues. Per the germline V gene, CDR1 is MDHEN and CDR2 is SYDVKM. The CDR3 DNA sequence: TGTGCCAGCAGTTTAGGGACAGGGGGCTACGAGCAGTACTTC. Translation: CASSLGTGGYEQYF.

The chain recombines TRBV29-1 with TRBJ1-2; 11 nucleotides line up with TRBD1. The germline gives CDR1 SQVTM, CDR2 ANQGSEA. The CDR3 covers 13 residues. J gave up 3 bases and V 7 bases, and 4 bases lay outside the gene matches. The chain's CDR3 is CSDTGQGDYGYTF. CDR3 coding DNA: TGCAGCGATACGGGACAGGGGGACTATGGCTACACCTTC.

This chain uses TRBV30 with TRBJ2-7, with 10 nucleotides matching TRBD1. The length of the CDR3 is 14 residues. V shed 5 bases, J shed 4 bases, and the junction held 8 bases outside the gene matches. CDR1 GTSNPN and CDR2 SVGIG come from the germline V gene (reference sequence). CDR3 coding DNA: TGTGCCTGGGGATCCGGGACAGGGGCTTACGAGCAGTACTTC. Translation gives CAWGSGTGAYEQYF.

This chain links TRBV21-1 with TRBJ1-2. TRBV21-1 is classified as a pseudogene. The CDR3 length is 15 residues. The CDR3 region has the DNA TGTGCCAGCAGCAAAGTGTTTCGAGGGGACTATGGCTACACCTTC. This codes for CASSKVFRGDYGYTF.